The clone carrying this T cell receptor beta chain was counted only a few times. The donors comprised healthy bone marrow donors. PCR primers comprised 60 Vbeta and 13 Jbeta primers. The method was immunoSEQ multiplex PCR; TCRdb's version includes in-frame clones alone and lacks a portion of them. The table has some 170,000 clones, under 9.5% seen once. This specimen belongs to a study of cytomegalovirus exposure and HLA in healthy donors. For the study at large: Earlier results showed approximately 120 million unique TCR beta sequences derived from 150 million to 200 million T cells.

Germline V gene lookup returns CDR1 KGHSH and CDR2 LQKENI. V was clipped by 2 bases and J by 2 bases, with 19 bases between them. The CDR3 is made up of 18 amino acids. The V and J genes are TRBV18 and TRBJ1-3; D ambiguous. The sequencing sample was made of PBMCs. The sequence derives from a young woman in good health and CMV-seropositive. The CDR3 sequence is CASSPLLQQNSAGNTIYF. CDR3 DNA sequence: TGTGCCAGCTCACCATTGCTACAGCAAAATAGCGCTGGAAACACCATATATTTT. Full variable domain (remainder filled in from reference TRBV18 and TRBJ1-3): NAGVMQNPRHLVRRRGQEARLRCSPMKGHSHVYWYRQLPEEGLKFMVYLQKENIIDESGMPKERFSAEFPKEGPSILRIQQVVRGDSAAYFCASSPLLQQNSAGNTIYFGEGSWLTVV.